This T cell receptor beta chain comes out of a study of blood T cells in healthy people across ages. This clonotype came up a few times. The CDR3 length is 15 residues. Trimming took 6 bases from V and 9 from J, leaving 21 bases between them. Germline V gene sequence: CDR1 SEHNR, CDR2 FQNEAQ (reference sequence). Caucasian individuals from Russia who were healthy and aged about 6 to 100 acted as donors. Combining a sample-barcoded 5' primer with a J-beta primer mix, a second PCR ran for about 7 to 11 cycles. TCRdb passed the 5' RACE reads through MiXCR, listing each CDR3 protein once. This sample carries 700,000 or so distinct CDR3 sequences, around 38% of them seen once, and the ten largest clones take about 32%.

This chain links TRBV7-9 with TRBJ2-1; D possibly corresponds to TRBD2 (5 bases). This TCR came from a man at least 80 years old in good health. The sample comprised blood. The CDR3: CASRDLTRARVEQFF. DNA for the CDR3: TGTGCCAGCAGGGATCTTACTAGAGCACGGGTTGAGCAGTTCTTC. Complete variable domain (other parts from reference TRBV7-9 and TRBJ2-1): DTGVSQNPRHKITKRGQNVTFRCDPISEHNRLYWYRQTLGQGPEFLTYFQNEAQLEKSRLLSDRFSAERPKGSFSTLEIQRTEQGDSAMYLCASRDLTRARVEQFFGPGTRLTVL.